These 32 T cell receptor beta chains were sequenced from one sample in a study of shared clonotypes between healthy human individuals. The protocol was immunoSEQ multiplex PCR, while the TCRdb copy is restricted to in-frame clones and leaves out a portion. The sample contains around 2,000,000 clones, over 85% of which appear only once. The sequenced sample consisted of naive CD4+ T cells sorted from blood. Subset defined: CD45RA+ positively selected. These receptors all stem from a man younger than 35 in good health.

This clone was detected once. The chain combines TRBV30 with TRBJ2-1; D gene unclear. The germline V gene has CDR1 GTSNPN and CDR2 SVGIG (reference sequence). The V gene lost 4 bases and the J gene lost 1 base, with 11 bases spanning the gap. This CDR3 comprises 14 residues. The CDR3 coding sequence is TGTGCCTGGACCTTCCAGCGATCCTACAATGAGCAGTTCTTC. It specifies CAWTFQRSYNEQFF. Full variable domain (rest looked up from reference TRBV30 and TRBJ2-1): SQTIHQWPATLVQPVGSPLSLECTVEGTSNPNLYWYRQAAGRGLQLLFYSVGIGQISSEVPQNLSASRPQDRQFILSSKKLLLSDSGFYLCAWTFQRSYNEQFFGPGTRLTVL.

V usage is TRBV5-1 and J usage is TRBJ2-7; 11 bases map to TRBD2. This CDR3 has 16 residues. Trimming removed 5 bases from V and 0 bases from J; junction bases left unmatched: 7. Per germline, CDR1 SGHRS and CDR2 YFSETQ. The CDR3 spells CASSRLAGSTSYEQYF. The CDR3 DNA sequence: TGCGCCAGCAGTAGACTAGCGGGGTCTACCTCCTACGAGCAGTACTTC. The full variable domain, in which reference TRBV5-1 and TRBJ2-7 provide the parts outside the CDR3, is KAGVTQTPRYLIKTRGQQVTLSCSPISGHRSVSWYQQTPGQGLQFLFEYFSETQRNKGNFPGRFSGRQFSNSRSEMNVSTLELGDSALYLCASSRLAGSTSYEQYFGPGTRLTVT.

Regarding this clone: The sample carries other DNA sequences with the same CDR3. The chain uses TRBV5-1 and TRBJ2-5; TRBD2 matches 11 bases. Trimming cost V 2 bases and J 2 bases; bases outside gene matches: 2. This CDR3 comprises 15 residues. Looked up from germline, CDR1 is SGHRS and CDR2 is YFSETQ. CDR3 protein: CASSFGTSGQETQYF. In DNA, the CDR3 is TGCGCCAGCAGCTTTGGGACTAGCGGACAAGAGACCCAGTACTTC.

As to this clone: Other DNA sequences in the sample encode the same CDR3. The rearrangement joins TRBV30 to TRBJ2-5, with D uncertain. The CDR3 loop spans 11 amino acids. Per germline, CDR1 GTSNPN and CDR2 SVGIG (reference sequence). Deletions cut 2 bases from V and 1 base from J, with 2 bases between. CDR3 residues: CAWSIQETQYF. The CDR3 bases are TGTGCCTGGAGTATCCAAGAGACCCAGTACTTC.

The V gene is TRBV5-1, the J gene TRBJ1-3, with D perhaps TRBD1 (6 bases). The CDR3 has 17 amino acids. CDR1 and CDR2 from the germline V gene are SGHRS and YFSETQ. Trimming pared 4 bases from V and 3 bases from J, leaving 20 bases between. CDR3 protein: CASSEQGLIPVGNTIYF. The CDR3 region has the DNA TGCGCCAGCAGCGAACAGGGACTAATACCGGTTGGAAACACCATATATTTT.

The rearrangement joins TRBV5-1 to TRBJ1-4, with TRBD1 as a possible D gene (6 bases). CDR3 length: 14 residues. The ends were cut back, 7 bases at V and 8 bases at J, with 18 bases in the middle. Germline V gene sequence: CDR1 SGHRS, CDR2 YFSETQ. The DNA for the CDR3 is TGCGCCAGCTCTGGACCGGGGGCGAGGGAAAAACTGTTTTTT. Encoded protein: CASSGPGAREKLFF.

The gene calls are TRBV6-1 and TRBJ1-2; TRBD1 is a possible D gene (5 bases). The germline V gene encodes CDR1 MNHNS and CDR2 SASEGT. V shed 0 bases and J shed 4 bases, with 12 bases lying between them. This CDR3 contains 15 residues. The chain's CDR3 is CASSEAWGGGYGYTF. CDR3 nucleotide sequence: TGTGCCAGCAGTGAAGCTTGGGGCGGTGGCTATGGCTACACCTTC.

The chain couples TRBV7-9 to TRBJ2-1, with 10 bases that match TRBD2. Germline values: CDR1 SEHNR, CDR2 FQNEAQ (reference sequence). The CDR3 covers 16 residues. The trim removed 4 bases at V and 4 bases at J, leaving 7 bases unmatched. The CDR3 spells CASSWSGLAVYNEQFF. The CDR3 nucleotides read TGTGCCAGCAGCTGGAGCGGACTAGCGGTGTACAATGAGCAGTTCTTC. Full variable domain (rest looked up from reference TRBV7-9 and TRBJ2-1): DTGVSQNPRHKITKRGQNVTFRCDPISEHNRLYWYRQTLGQGPEFLTYFQNEAQLEKSRLLSDRFSAERPKGSFSTLEIQRTEQGDSAMYLCASSWSGLAVYNEQFFGPGTRLTVL.

The chain carries TRBV2 and TRBJ1-6; D might be TRBD1 (6 bases). CDR1 and CDR2 from the germline V gene are SNHLY and FYNNEI. V was cut by 6 bases and J by 6 bases, with 9 bases left in between. This CDR3 has 13 amino acids. The CDR3 DNA sequence: TGTGCCAGCAGGGGGGCAGGTAATTCACCCCTCCACTTT. Its translation is CASRGAGNSPLHF.

The chain carries TRBV5-4 and TRBJ2-2; 11 bases line up with TRBD1. The CDR3 contains 17 residues. The germline CDR1 and CDR2 sequences are SGHNT and YYREEE (reference sequence). V dropped 4 bases and J dropped 7; count of bases not matched to a gene: 12. In DNA, the CDR3 is TGTGCCAGCAGCAATGGACAGGGGGCGATCAAGATCGGGGAGCTGTTTTTT. Translation: CASSNGQGAIKIGELFF.

Regarding this clone: The same CDR3 is also encoded by other DNA sequences in this sample. The V call is TRBV6-6, the J call TRBJ2-2; D gene uncertain. V gave up 0 bases and J gave up 1 base, with 6 bases separating them. In germline, CDR1 is MNHNY, CDR2 SVGAGI (reference sequence). The CDR3 extends over 15 amino acids. CDR3 DNA sequence: TGTGCCAGCAGTTACTCGGGATTGAACACCGGGGAGCTGTTTTTT. It specifies CASSYSGLNTGELFF.

The chain uses TRBV7-6 and TRBJ1-2; no clear D. Trimming took off 5 bases at V and 7 bases at J, with 8 bases between the two ends. Germline loops: CDR1 SGHVS, CDR2 FNYEAQ. CDR3 size: 11 residues. As DNA, the CDR3 is TGTGCCAGCAGCCTGACAATTGGCTACACCTTC. It translates to CASSLTIGYTF.

The gene calls are TRBV18 and TRBJ2-2; TRBD1 might be the D (6 bases). V lost 4 bases and J 0 bases, leaving 12 bases between the germline ends. Germline V CDR1 and CDR2: KGHSH, LQKENI. There are 16 residues in the CDR3. The CDR3 sequence: CASSLRQEANTGELFF. As DNA, the CDR3 is TGTGCCAGCTCACTGCGACAGGAAGCGAACACCGGGGAGCTGTTTTTT.

This chain joins TRBV5-5 and TRBJ2-1; 7 positions agree with TRBD1. Germline values: CDR1 SGHKS, CDR2 YYEKEE (reference sequence). The trim removed 2 bases at V and 4 bases at J, leaving 6 bases unmatched. The CDR3 length is 15 residues. As DNA, the CDR3 is TGTGCCAGCAGCTTCCGGGACAGAAAGTACAATGAGCAGTTCTTC. Its protein product is CASSFRDRKYNEQFF. The full variable domain, in which reference TRBV5-5 and TRBJ2-1 provide the parts outside the CDR3, is DAGVTQSPTHLIKTRGQQVTLRCSPISGHKSVSWYQQVLGQGPQFIFQYYEKEERGRGNFPDRFSARQFPNYSSELNVNALLLGDSALYLCASSFRDRKYNEQFFGPGTRLTVL.

The chain employs TRBV5-4 and TRBJ1-3; D unresolved. Germline V gives CDR1 SGHNT, CDR2 YYREEE (reference sequence). V lost 0 bases, J lost 4 bases, and 2 bases lay in between. The CDR3 runs to 12 residues. The CDR3 loop reads CASSLEGNTIYF. As DNA, the CDR3 is TGTGCCAGCAGCTTGGAAGGAAACACCATATATTTT.

This chain uses TRBV6-5 with TRBJ2-7; D may correspond to TRBD1 or TRBD2 (5 bases each). Per germline, CDR1 MNHEY and CDR2 SVGAGI. Between the trimmed V and J ends, which lost 4 bases and 6 bases, there was a span of 19 bases. The CDR3 is made up of 15 amino acids. Written as DNA, the CDR3 is TGTGCCAGCAGTTCCGCCGGGACCCAAATTACCGAGCAGTACTTC. Its protein is CASSSAGTQITEQYF.

This chain connects TRBV6-1 to TRBJ1-5; a possible D gene is TRBD1 (5 bases). Germline lookup yields CDR1 MNHNS and CDR2 SASEGT. Trimming left V 2 bases short and J 7 bases short, with 6 bases between. The CDR3 has 12 residues. DNA of the CDR3: TGTGCCAGCAGTGAAAGGGGACAGCCCCAGCATTTT. Translated, it gives CASSERGQPQHF.

The chain uses TRBV5-6 and TRBJ1-1; D is unresolved. The CDR3 contains 14 residues. With 0 bases removed from V and 2 bases from J, the gap between germline ends came to 8 bases. Germline V gene data show CDR1 as SGHDT and CDR2 as YYEEEE. CDR3 protein: CASSLVTANTEAFF. The CDR3 DNA is TGTGCCAGCAGCTTGGTTACGGCTAACACTGAAGCTTTCTTT.

This chain connects TRBV4-1 to TRBJ1-1; tentatively, D is TRBD1 (5 bases). The CDR3 runs 15 residues. The ends were cut back, 3 bases at V and 0 bases at J, with 11 bases in the middle. Germline CDR1 and CDR2: MGHRA and YSYEKL. DNA of the CDR3: TGCGCCAGCAGCCACACGACAGACTTGAACACTGAAGCTTTCTTT. It encodes CASSHTTDLNTEAFF.

V gene TRBV4-3 combines with J gene TRBJ1-2, with 7 nucleotides matching TRBD1. This CDR3 comprises 15 residues. Looked up from germline, CDR1 is LGHNA and CDR2 is YSLEER. Trimming took 4 bases from V and 1 from J; bases not matched to a gene: 6. Here the CDR3 reads CASSRTTGNNYGYTF. The DNA of the CDR3 is TGCGCCAGCAGCCGAACGACAGGGAATAACTATGGCTACACCTTC.

The CDR3 protein is CASSSIWTGSKGDTQYF. For the CDR3, the DNA is TGTGCCAGCAGCTCAATCTGGACAGGGTCTAAGGGTGATACGCAGTATTTT. The chain carries TRBV7-2 and TRBJ2-3, with 8 bases aligning to TRBD1. This CDR3 spans 17 amino acids. Germline V gene data show CDR1 as SGHTA and CDR2 as FQGNSA. With 4 bases clipped from V and 6 bases from J, the junction kept 15 bases outside the gene matches.

The V and J genes are TRBV9 and TRBJ2-3; TRBD1 agrees at 10 bases. Trimming removed 5 bases from V and 6 bases from J; junction bases left unmatched: 9. CDR1 SGDLS and CDR2 YYNGEE come from the germline V gene. The CDR3 loop spans 15 amino acids. This chain's CDR3 is CASRPGQGSQDTQYF. In DNA form, the CDR3 reads TGTGCCAGCAGGCCGGGACAGGGGTCCCAGGATACGCAGTATTTT.

Of note for this clone: Other DNA sequences within the sample encode an identical CDR3. The chain joins TRBV19 to TRBJ2-7; possibly TRBD1 for D (5 bases). The germline gives CDR1 LNHDA, CDR2 SQIVND (reference sequence). The CDR3 spans 14 residues. Trimming shortened V by 7 bases and J by 2 bases, and 15 bases separated the two germline ends. CDR3: CASTPGQGPYEQYF. CDR3 DNA: TGTGCCAGTACCCCCGGGCAGGGTCCCTACGAGCAGTACTTC.

This clone was observed once. This clone may be a read error of a much larger clone one base away. The sample has other DNA sequences that encode this CDR3 too. This chain links TRBV7-2 with TRBJ2-7, with a possible D match to TRBD2 (6 bases). With 1 base removed from V and 2 bases from J, the gap between germline ends came to 6 bases. Germline V gives CDR1 SGHTA, CDR2 FQGNSA. The CDR3 is 13 amino acids. The CDR3 here is CASSLERAYEQYF. The CDR3, as DNA: TGTGCCAGCAGCTTAGAGCGGGCCTACGAGCAGTACTTC. The whole variable domain, remainder taken from reference TRBV7-2 and TRBJ2-7, is GAGVSQSPSNKVTEKGKDVELRCDPISGHTALYWYRQSLGQGLEFLIYFQGNSAPDKSGLPSDRFSAERTGGSVSTLTIQRTQQEDSAVYLCASSLERAYEQYFGPGTRLTVT.

On this clone itself: No DNA is shown, since the ends of the CDR3 on it are uncertain; the CDR3 is the one TCRdb lists. This sequence joins TRBV28 and TRBJ2-7; the table's D call, TRBD1, has no DNA check behind it. The germline gives CDR1 MDHEN, CDR2 SYDVKM. From its first to its last residue, the CDR3 has 14 amino acids. The CDR3: CASSFLAGGGEQYF.

J is TRBJ2-7 and V is TRBV19; possible D gene TRBD2, 6 bases. The CDR3 spans 15 residues. Trimming cost V 1 base and J 4 bases, with 14 bases left between them. From germline, CDR1 is LNHDA and CDR2 SQIVND (reference sequence). Here the CDR3 reads CASSIAHGSGYEQYF. DNA for the CDR3: TGTGCCAGTAGTATAGCTCACGGGAGCGGGTACGAGCAGTACTTC.

With respect to this clone: A much larger clone lies a single base off, so this may be a read error. The chain has TRBV30 and TRBJ1-2; perhaps TRBD1 as D (5 bases). The CDR3 spans 13 residues. CDR1 GTSNPN and CDR2 SVGIG come from the germline V gene (reference sequence). The CDR3 nucleotides are TGTGCCTGGAGGGAGGGGCCAAACTATGGCTACGCCTTC. This encodes CAWREGPNYGYAF.

This chain connects TRBV9 to TRBJ1-6; 8 bases match TRBD1. The CDR3 consists of 14 residues. The V segment lost 6 bases and the J segment 8 bases; nucleotides outside the gene matches: 7. Per the germline V gene, CDR1 is SGDLS and CDR2 is YYNGEE. The CDR3 reads CASTRTGPDSPLHF. CDR3 sequence (DNA): TGTGCCAGCACCCGGACAGGGCCGGATTCACCCCTCCACTTT.

V gene TRBV7-2 combines with J gene TRBJ1-5; the match to TRBD1 covers 9 bases. Trimming removed 0 bases from V and 2 bases from J; junction bases left unmatched: 14. From germline, CDR1 is SGHTA and CDR2 FQGNSA. This CDR3 contains 20 residues. The CDR3 region is CASSLANTGGYARGNQPQHF. Written as DNA, the CDR3 is TGTGCCAGCAGCTTAGCTAACACAGGGGGCTACGCTCGGGGCAATCAGCCCCAGCATTTT.

The chain couples TRBV5-1 to TRBJ1-1; 9 bases align to TRBD1. The CDR3 runs 17 residues. After removal of 4 bases from V and 1 base from J, the junction contained 11 bases not matched to a gene. Germline CDR1 is SGHRS and CDR2 is YFSETQ. The CDR3 DNA reads as TGCGCCAGCAGCCGAGGCCTAGGACAGGGGACGAACACTGAAGCTTTCTTT. This translates into CASSRGLGQGTNTEAFF.

The chain is built from TRBV10-2 and TRBJ2-6; TRBD1 might be the D (6 bases). The CDR3 is made up of 17 amino acids. Per the germline V gene, CDR1 is WSHSY and CDR2 is SAAADI. Trimming cost V 7 bases and J 0 bases, with 16 bases left between them. CDR3 sequence (DNA): TGCGCCAGCACAACCGGTCAGGGGAGCTCTGGGGCCAACGTCCTGACTTTC. It is translated as CASTTGQGSSGANVLTF.

This chain joins TRBV7-2 and TRBJ1-6; 7 bases fit TRBD1. Trimming cost V 1 base and J 10 bases; bases outside gene matches: 7. From germline, CDR1 is SGHTA and CDR2 FQGNSA. CDR3 length: 15 amino acids. The CDR3, as DNA: TGTGCCAGCAGCTTAGAGGGGACAGTAAAATCACCCCTCCACTTT. Its protein is CASSLEGTVKSPLHF.